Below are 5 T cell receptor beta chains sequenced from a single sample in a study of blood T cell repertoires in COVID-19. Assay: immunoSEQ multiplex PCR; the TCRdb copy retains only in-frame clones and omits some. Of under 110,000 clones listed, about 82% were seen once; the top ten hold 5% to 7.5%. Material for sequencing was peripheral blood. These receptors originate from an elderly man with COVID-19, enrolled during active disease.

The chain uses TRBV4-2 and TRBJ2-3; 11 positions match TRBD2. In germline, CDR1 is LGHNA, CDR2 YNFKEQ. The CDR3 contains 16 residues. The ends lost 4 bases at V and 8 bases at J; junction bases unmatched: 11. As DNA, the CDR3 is TGTGCCAGCAGCCGGCCGGGACTAGCGGAGAAAAGTACGCAGTATTTT. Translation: CASSRPGLAEKSTQYF.

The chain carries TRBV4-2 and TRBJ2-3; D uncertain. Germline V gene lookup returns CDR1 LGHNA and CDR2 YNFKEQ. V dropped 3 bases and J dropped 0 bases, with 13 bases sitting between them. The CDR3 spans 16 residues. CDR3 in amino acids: CASSQQSRPSTDTQYF. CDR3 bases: TGTGCCAGCAGCCAGCAGAGCAGGCCTAGCACAGATACGCAGTATTTT.

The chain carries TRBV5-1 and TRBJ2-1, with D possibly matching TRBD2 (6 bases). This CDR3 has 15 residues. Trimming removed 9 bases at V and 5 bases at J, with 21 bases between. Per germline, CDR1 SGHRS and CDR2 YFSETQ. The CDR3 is CATAPGGSGDNEQFF. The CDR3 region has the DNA TGCGCCACCGCCCCCGGGGGTAGCGGAGACAATGAGCAGTTCTTC.

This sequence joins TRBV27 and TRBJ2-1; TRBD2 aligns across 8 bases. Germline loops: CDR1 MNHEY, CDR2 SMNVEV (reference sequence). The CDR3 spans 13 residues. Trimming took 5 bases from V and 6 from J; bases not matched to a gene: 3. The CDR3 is CASSSGRRNEQFF. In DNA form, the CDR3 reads TGTGCCAGCAGTAGCGGGAGACGCAATGAGCAGTTCTTC.

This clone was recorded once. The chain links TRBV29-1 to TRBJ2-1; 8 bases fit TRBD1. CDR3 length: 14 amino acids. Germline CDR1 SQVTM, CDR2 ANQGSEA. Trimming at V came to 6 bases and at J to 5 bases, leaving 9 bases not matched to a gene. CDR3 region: CSVPTDRGHNEQFF. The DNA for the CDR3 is TGCAGCGTCCCAACCGACAGGGGCCACAATGAGCAGTTCTTC.